This TCR beta chain was recovered during a study of cytomegalovirus exposure and HLA in healthy donors. CDR3 size: 17 residues. V lost 1 base and J lost 7; bases outside the gene matches: 13. Germline CDR1 SEHNR, CDR2 FQNEAQ (reference sequence). The PCR ran on 60 Vbeta and 13 Jbeta primers. TCRdb's copy holds only in-frame clones and misses some; the assay was immunoSEQ multiplex PCR. Seen here are 130,000 or so clones, around 67% observed once, and the top ten hold about 2.1%. The rearrangement uses TRBV7-9 and TRBJ2-5; TRBD1 matches 9 bases. The TCR was taken from a woman aged 40 to 50 in good health and CMV-seropositive. The sequenced sample was PBMCs. The CDR3 DNA sequence: TGTGCCAGCAGCTTAGTAGGGACAGGGTCGAGAAGAGGGACCCAGTACTTC. It is translated as CASSLVGTGSRRGTQYF.